Listed below are T cell receptor beta chains from one sample, sequenced in a study of OX40 agonist ivuxolimab in advanced cancers. Libraries were prepared by immunoSEQ multiplex PCR; TCRdb keeps only in-frame clonotypes and omits some of them. The table has tens of thousands of clones, approximately 86% seen once; the top ten hold around 10%. The sample in question was CD4+ or CD8+ T cells sorted from blood, obtained in a trial of the OX40 agonist ivuxolimab. The receptor set was obtained from an adult with an advanced solid tumor such as melanoma, head and neck, liver or kidney cancer. Each CDR3 is given with its conserved first and last residue. Each record gives: D gene, clone size, J gene, V gene, CDR3 protein, CDR3 DNA. A D gene is named only where the DNA matches it firmly. Where a row states a size, it is once, few, many or the class of an expanded clone; other rows omit it.

. . TRBJ2-7 TRBV27 CASSLGTVYEQYF TGTGCCAGCAGTTTAGGGACCGTCTACGAGCAGTACTTC
. medium-sized TRBJ1-2 TRBV28 CASSSLLGSAYGYTF TGTGCCAGCAGCTCCCTTTTAGGGTCGGCTTATGGCTACACCTTC
TRBD1 . TRBJ1-2 TRBV7-6 CASSAGTGWRTGYTF TGTGCCAGCAGCGCAGGGACAGGATGGCGTACGGGCTACACCTTC
TRBD2 . TRBJ2-3 TRBV27 CASSSIAGGPSDTQYF TGTGCCAGCAGTTCAATAGCGGGGGGGCCGTCAGATACGCAGTATTTT
. . TRBJ1-6 TRBV27 CASTKRGNSPLHF TGTGCCAGCACCAAGCGGGGTAATTCACCCCTCCACTTT
. . TRBJ2-7 TRBV15 CATSRDGRENYEQYF TGTGCCACCAGCAGAGATGGAAGGGAGAACTACGAGCAGTACTTC
. . TRBJ1-2 TRBV10-2 CASSDGSIYGYTF TGCGCCAGCAGTGATGGGTCGATCTATGGCTACACCTTC
. . TRBJ2-3 TRBV13 CASSYEPADTQYF TGTGCCAGCAGCTACGAGCCAGCCGATACGCAGTATTTT
TRBD2 . TRBJ2-3 TRBV28 CATYASGGPQDTQYF TGTGCCACCTACGCTAGCGGGGGGCCTCAAGATACGCAGTATTTT
. . TRBJ2-5 TRBV28 CASSSKTGQETQYF TGTGCCAGCAGTTCCAAGACAGGCCAAGAGACCCAGTACTTC
. . TRBJ2-7 TRBV4-1 CASSQDPDAYEQYF TGCGCCAGCAGCCAAGATCCCGACGCCTACGAGCAGTACTTC
. . TRBJ1-1 TRBV4-1 CASSLNTEAFF TGCGCCAGCAGCCTGAACACTGAAGCTTTCTTT
TRBD2 . TRBJ2-3 TRBV7-9 CASTIITSGKDTQYF TGTGCCAGCACCATAATAACTAGCGGGAAAGATACGCAGTATTTT
TRBD2 . TRBJ2-1 TRBV10-2 CASLRTSGGVNEQFF TGCGCCAGCCTTAGGACTAGCGGGGGAGTCAATGAGCAGTTCTTC
TRBD2 . TRBJ2-5 TRBV6-6 CASSYFGGGAQETQYF TGTGCCAGCAGTTACTTCGGGGGAGGGGCCCAAGAGACCCAGTACTTC
. . TRBJ1-4 TRBV29-1 CSVEQGFGEKLFF TGCAGCGTTGAGCAGGGGTTTGGGGAAAAACTGTTTTTT
. . TRBJ2-3 TRBV7-9 CASSLDPLGRDTQYF TGTGCCAGCAGCTTAGATCCCCTGGGGCGTGATACGCAGTATTTT
TRBD1 . TRBJ1-4 TRBV7-6 CASSFLQGDEKLFF TGTGCCAGCAGCTTCTTACAGGGGGACGAAAAACTGTTTTTT
. few TRBJ1-2 TRBV19 CASSIGGRGYTF TGTGCCAGTAGTATAGGGGGGAGAGGCTACACCTTC
. . TRBJ2-7 TRBV29-1 CSVEGGSGWTSTSRYF TGCAGCGTTGAAGGGGGGAGCGGGTGGACGTCTACGAGCAGGTACTTC
. . TRBJ1-2 TRBV2 CASRETVYGYTF TGTGCCAGCAGGGAGACAGTCTATGGCTACACCTTC
TRBD2 . TRBJ2-7 TRBV13 CASSLRLAGYEQYF TGTGCCAGCAGCTTACGGTTAGCGGGCTACGAGCAGTACTTC
. few TRBJ1-1 TRBV28 CASSTRIRAGALNTEAFF TGTGCCAGCAGTACGCGGATTCGGGCAGGGGCCTTGAACACTGAAGCTTTCTTT
TRBD1 . TRBJ2-1 TRBV18 CASSPGQGSYNEQFF TGTGCCAGCTCACCCGGACAGGGGTCCTACAATGAGCAGTTCTTC
. . TRBJ1-2 TRBV7-9 CASSLARGGGYGYTF TGTGCCAGCAGCTTAGCGCGGGGAGGAGGCTATGGCTACACCTTC
. . TRBJ1-2 TRBV6-1 CASSEWANYGYTF TGTGCCAGCAGTGAGTGGGCCAACTATGGCTACACCTTC
TRBD2 . TRBJ2-1 TRBV4-1 CASSQVQSGSPPYNEQFF TGCGCCAGCAGCCAAGTCCAGAGCGGGAGTCCCCCTTACAATGAGCAGTTCTTC
TRBD1 . TRBJ2-5 TRBV9 CASSVNTGGWGETQYF TGTGCCAGCAGCGTAAATACAGGGGGCTGGGGGGAGACCCAGTACTTC
. once TRBJ1-1 TRBV18 CASSPPDTLNTEAFF TGTGCCAGCTCACCACCCGACACATTGAACACTGAAGCTTTCTTT
. . TRBJ1-1 TRBV29-1 CSVPGYRNTEAFF TGCAGCGTTCCAGGGTACAGGAACACTGAAGCTTTCTTT
TRBD1 . TRBJ2-5 TRBV27 CASSSTGGGETQYF TGTGCCAGCAGTTCGACAGGGGGCGGGGAGACCCAGTACTTC
TRBD1 . TRBJ2-7 TRBV7-6 CASSLGTGSEQYF TGTGCCAGCAGCCTGGGGACAGGGAGCGAGCAGTACTTC